This T cell receptor beta chain was found in a study of shared clonotypes between healthy human individuals. Findings and limits, study-wide: Naive subsets generally had larger estimated richness than memory subsets. Several donors held around 5% of naive CD4 clonotypes in common.

Germline values: CDR1 GTSNPN, CDR2 SVGIG (reference sequence). Trimming removed 2 bases from V and 9 bases from J, with 14 bases in between. The CDR3 has 14 amino acids. Remarks on this clone: Its target is unknown.

For sorted subsets, approximately 0.2 ug DNA per replicate equaled around 30,000 T cell genomes. The repertoire was sequenced with immunoSEQ multiplex PCR; TCRdb's copy has only in-frame clones and lacks some. The sample includes around 2.5 million clones, roughly 93% seen only once; the top ten take around 0.4%. The receptor's source is a man aged 18 to 35 in good health. Some clones in this sample may be carry-over from other donors' samples. V usage is TRBV30 and J usage is TRBJ1-6; D may be TRBD1 (5 bases). Sequencing was performed on naive CD4+ T cells from PBMCs. As for subset: CD45RA+ positively selected. CDR3 amino acids: CAWSNLGVRSPLHF. CDR3 coding DNA: TGTGCCTGGAGTAATCTGGGGGTACGTTCACCCCTCCACTTT.